This is a list of T cell receptor beta chains from one sample in a study of post-analysis software for immune sequencing data. MiXCR was run by TCRdb on the PCR reads, yielding one entry per CDR3 protein. This sample has around 710,000 distinct CDR3 sequences, with around 46% found just once. Sequencing input: blood. The receptors derive from a girl aged 5-17 years with multiple sclerosis. Both conserved end residues are part of each CDR3. The D gene is left open where the match is weak. For some rows the clone size is stated as once, few or many, or as a class when expanded; others skip it.

j_call v_call clone_size d_call cdr3_nt cdr3_aa
TRBJ2-7 TRBV3-1 - - TGTGCCAGCAGCCAAAGGTATTCCCTAGTCGAGCAGTACTTC CASSQRYSLVEQYF
TRBJ2-5 TRBV18 once TRBD2 TGTGCCAGCTCACCACCGACGGGGACTAGCAAGGAGACCCAGTACTTC CASSPPTGTSKETQYF
TRBJ1-2 TRBV29-1 - - TGCAGCGAAGGGGAGTCTAACTATGGCTACACCTTC CSEGESNYGYTF
TRBJ1-2 TRBV6-6 few TRBD1 TGTGCCAGCAGTTCATCCGGGACAGGGGGAGGGGGCTACACCTTC CASSSSGTGGGGYTF
TRBJ2-5 TRBV20-1 few - TGCAGTGCTAGAGGTCAGGGTTCCCAGCCTCCCTACGGGCAGTACTTC CSARGQGSQPPYGQYF
TRBJ2-1 TRBV15 - TRBD2 TGTGCCACCAGCAGAGATCCCGGGCTAGCGGTTTACAATGAGCAGTTCTTC CATSRDPGLAVYNEQFF
TRBJ2-3 TRBV6-2/TRBV6-3 few TRBD1 TGTGCCAGCAGTTACTTCAGACAGGGGCGTACAGATACGCAGTATTTT CASSYFRQGRTDTQYF
TRBJ2-7 TRBV12-3/TRBV12-4 - TRBD2 TGTGCCAGCAGTGGCGGGAGGGGCAGCTCCTACGAGCAGTACTTC CASSGGRGSSYEQYF
TRBJ2-7 TRBV7-2 few TRBD2 TGTGCCAGCAGCCCGGCGGGGACTAGCGCGTACGAGCAGTACTTC CASSPAGTSAYEQYF
TRBJ2-4 TRBV20-1 - - TGCAGTACTAGCCGCGTATTGGACAAAAACATTCAGTACTTC CSTSRVLDKNIQYF
TRBJ2-3 TRBV6-5 - - TGTGCCAGCAGTTCGCACCCTGGAGGGGGGGCGCAGTATTTT CASSSHPGGGAQYF
TRBJ2-3 TRBV7-9 - - TGTGCCAGCGAACCAGATACGCAGTATTTT CASEPDTQYF
TRBJ2-7 TRBV7-9 - - TGTGCCAGCAGCACCACAGAGTCCTACGAGCAGTACTTC CASSTTESYEQYF
TRBJ2-5 TRBV5-4 few TRBD2 TGTGCCGGCGCCCCTAGCGGGAGGGCCGGGGAGACCCAGTACTTC CAGAPSGRAGETQYF
TRBJ2-5 TRBV20-1 - TRBD2 TGCAGTGGACTAGCGGGCCCCTGGGAGCAGTACTTC CSGLAGPWEQYF
TRBJ2-7 TRBV13 - TRBD1 TGTGCCAGCAGCTTCCGGGACAGGGAGTATACCGAGCAGTACTTC CASSFRDREYTEQYF
TRBJ2-7 TRBV5-5 - - TGTGCCAGCAGCCAACAGGACAGTGTCTACTACGAGCAGTACTTC CASSQQDSVYYEQYF
TRBJ2-2 TRBV4-2 - - TGTGCCAGCAGCTTCACAGGGTCCAGTGAGCTGTTTTTT CASSFTGSSELFF
TRBJ1-6 TRBV12-3/TRBV12-4 - - TGTGCCAGCAGTTTAGATACCTGGGACAATCTCCACTTT CASSLDTWDNLHF
TRBJ1-5 TRBV9 - - TGTGCCAGCAGCGCGACCCCGGTCGATCAGCCCCAGCATTTT CASSATPVDQPQHF
TRBJ1-4 TRBV29-1 - - TGCAGCGTTGAGTCGGCAACTAATGAAAAACGGTTTTTT CSVESATNEKRFF
TRBJ2-1 TRBV7-2 - TRBD1 TGTGCCAGCAGCCCAGTAGGGGGACAGAGCTCCTACAATGAGCAGTTCTTC CASSPVGGQSSYNEQFF
TRBJ2-7 TRBV4-2 - TRBD2 TGTGCCAGCAGCCAGGATCCCTCGCTAGCGGGAGAATACGAGCAGTACTTC CASSQDPSLAGEYEQYF
TRBJ1-6 TRBV28 - - TGTGCCAGCAGTTTCTTCAGAATCTCCTATAATTCACCCCTCCACTTT CASSFFRISYNSPLHF
TRBJ2-7 TRBV28 once - TGTGCCGGCAGTCACCTACACGGGACAAATCACGAGCAGTACTTC CAGSHLHGTNHEQYF
TRBJ1-1 TRBV9 - TRBD1 TGTGCCGGCAGCGGGATGGACAGGGTTGCTTTCTTT CAGSGMDRVAFF
TRBJ2-1 TRBV24-1 - TRBD2 TGTGCCACCAGTGATTTCGGTAGCGGGAGATACTATGAGCAGTTCTTC CATSDFGSGRYYEQFF
TRBJ2-3 TRBV29-1 few TRBD2 TGCAGCGTTGAACGGCTCGGGGGGACGCAGTATTTT CSVERLGGTQYF